The entry below describes one TCR beta chain. Its cognate antigen is unknown. This sample is drawn from a study of T cell responses to AZD1222 COVID-19 vaccine. Trimming took 5 bases from V and 4 from J, leaving 18 bases between them. Germline lookup yields CDR1 SGDLS and CDR2 YYNGEE. The CDR3 contains 15 residues. The table came from immunoSEQ multiplex PCR; TCRdb's copy has only in-frame clones and leaves some out. The repertoire consists of some 90,000 clones, with nearly 90% occurring once and the leading ten covering less than 20%. Points from the study as a whole: Elevations in Spike-specific TCR breadth and depth followed administration of two AZD1222 doses.

The receptor's source is an adult in good health. The chain carries TRBV9 and TRBJ1-2; maybe TRBD1 (6 bases). The material was peripheral blood, obtained on day 0 of AZD1222 vaccination. CDR3 in DNA: TGTGCCAGCAGAGATATGACAGGCGGCGTCTATGGCTACACCTTC. Protein: CASRDMTGGVYGYTF. Variable domain in full (rest from reference TRBV9 and TRBJ1-2): DSGVTQTPKHLITATGQRVTLRCSPRSGDLSVYWYQQSLDQGLQFLIQYYNGEERAKGNILERFSAQQFPDLHSELNLSSLELGDSALYFCASRDMTGGVYGYTFGSGTRLTVV.